The clone carrying this TCR beta chain was recorded at least ten times. Its antigen remains unknown. Sequenced by immunoSEQ multiplex PCR; TCRdb stores in-frame clones only, minus some. This repertoire shows about 3,200 clones, over 15% found once; its top ten account for around 27%. Treatment described: randomized to nivolumab then ipilimumab (arm A) or the reverse (arm B). None of the patients previously received DNA-damaging chemotherapy. Germline assignment: CDR1 SGHNT and CDR2 YENEEA. J was trimmed by 3 bases and V by 3 bases; bases with no gene match: 2. The CDR3 covers 14 residues. This specimen comes from a study of sequential checkpoint blockade in melanoma. Study-wide context: DNA from 91 pretreatment tumor samples underwent TCRβ immunosequencing. After nivolumab or ipilimumab alone, about two dozen patients had week-13 rebiopsies. Study-wide findings and caveats: Patients with week-13 increases in T-cell fraction and clonality benefited about 30 times more often.

This clonotype was sampled from a human donor with melanoma. The specimen was tumor tissue (inferred from file names), collected from a patient given nivolumab and ipilimumab in sequence. The genes are TRBV11-3 and TRBJ1-2; TRBD1 aligns across 9 bases. The CDR3, as DNA: TGTGCCAGCAGCTTTCGGACAGGGGACTATGGCTACACCTTC. It yields the protein CASSFRTGDYGYTF.